The next 14 T cell receptor beta chains were all read from a single sample in a study of Graves' ophthalmopathy and Graves' hyperthyroidism. The authors amplified TCR beta CDR3 regions from RNA transcripts. First-round RT-PCR used HTBI primers; second-round multiplex PCR followed. Each CDR3 protein is one row after TCRdb ran MiXCR on the multiplex PCR reads. The sample includes under 400,000 distinct CDR3 sequences, roughly 16% seen only once; the top ten take about 12%. Sequencing used peripheral blood. The receptors were gathered from an adult man with Graves' ophthalmopathy.

The gene calls are TRBV27 and TRBJ1-5, with 9 nucleotides matching TRBD1. Germline loops: CDR1 MNHEY, CDR2 SMNVEV (reference sequence). The CDR3 has 17 residues. After removal of 5 bases from V and 7 bases from J, the junction contained 15 bases not matched to a gene. CDR3 loop: CASSPGTGSGVSQPQHF. The CDR3 DNA sequence: TGTGCCAGCAGTCCAGGGACAGGGAGTGGGGTCAGCCAGCCCCAGCATTTT.

In regard to this clonotype: Since no conserved phenylalanine or tryptophan closes the CDR3, a read error is the likely cause. V and J are TRBV6-5 and TRBJ2-7; maybe TRBD1 (5 bases). Trimming stripped 2 bases from V and 2 bases from J, with 13 bases between. CDR3 length: 15 amino acids. Per germline, CDR1 MNHEY and CDR2 SVGAGI. CDR3 amino acids: CASSYQGGDTYEQYL. CDR3 sequence (DNA): TGTGCCAGCAGTTACCAGGGCGGCGATACCTACGAGCAGTACCTC.

This clonotype was counted ten times or more. The chain is built from TRBV7-9 and TRBJ2-5, with TRBD1 as a possible D gene (9 bases). Trimming left V 6 bases short and J 5 bases short, with 22 bases between. The CDR3 spans 16 residues. CDR1 and CDR2 from the germline V gene are SEHNR and FQNEAQ (reference sequence). CDR3 sequence: CASSQSSGTGIETQYF. CDR3 in DNA: TGTGCCAGCAGTCAAAGTAGCGGGACAGGGATTGAGACCCAGTACTTC.

This clonotype has ten or more counts. The chain uses TRBV30 and TRBJ1-6, with D maybe TRBD1 (5 bases). Germline CDR1 GTSNPN, CDR2 SVGIG (reference sequence). This CDR3 comprises 15 residues. Trimming took 0 bases from V and 6 from J, leaving 12 bases between them. The CDR3 region has the DNA TGTGCCTGGAGTGTCCTTCGGGGGAGTAATTCACCCCTCCACTTT. Protein sequence: CAWSVLRGSNSPLHF.

This clonotype was observed at least ten times. The rearrangement links TRBV20-1 to TRBJ2-5; 7 nucleotides align to TRBD1. V shed 4 bases and J 5 bases; nucleotides not matched to a gene: 10. The length of the CDR3 is 14 residues. Germline V gene data show CDR1 as DFQATT and CDR2 as SNEGSKA (reference sequence). The CDR3 here is CSATLGRGKETQYF. CDR3 nucleotide sequence: TGCAGTGCTACTCTTGGCAGGGGGAAGGAGACCCAGTACTTC.

This clonotype was observed many times. The chain links TRBV4-2 to TRBJ2-5; 15 bases agree with TRBD2. The trim removed 4 bases at V and 4 bases at J, leaving 10 bases unmatched. This CDR3 comprises 18 residues. Germline CDR1 is LGHNA and CDR2 is YNFKEQ. The CDR3 coding sequence is TGTGCCAGCAGCCCGGGACTAGCGGGGGGCAGCGCGGGAGAGACCCAGTACTTC. Residues: CASSPGLAGGSAGETQYF.

The sample holds many counts of this clonotype. The CDR3: CASSSAQKTSGNTIYF. Here the CDR3 DNA reads TGTGCCAGCAGTTCGGCGCAGAAAACCTCTGGAAACACCATATATTTT. This chain joins TRBV6-5 and TRBJ1-3; the D is unclear. V was pared by 4 bases and J by 0 bases, with 13 bases between. The germline CDR1 and CDR2 sequences are MNHEY and SVGAGI. This CDR3 is 16 amino acids long.

There are many counts of this clonotype. The CDR3 sequence: CASRPDSYNEQFF. DNA of the CDR3: TGTGCCAGCAGACCGGACAGCTACAATGAGCAGTTCTTC. This chain uses TRBV27 with TRBJ2-1; a weak D match, TRBD1 (6 bases). The CDR3 is made up of 13 amino acids. V lost 6 bases and J lost 3, with 9 bases in between. Germline-derived CDR1 and CDR2 are MNHEY and SMNVEV (reference sequence).

This clonotype was seen ten or more times. The chain combines TRBV7-2 with TRBJ1-5, with D uncertain. With 0 bases removed from V and 3 bases from J, the gap between germline ends came to 9 bases. CDR3 length: 15 amino acids. The germline V gene has CDR1 SGHTA and CDR2 FQGNSA. CDR3 DNA sequence: TGTGCCAGCAGCTTAGCGCGTCAATTCAATCAGCCCCAGCATTTT. Amino acids: CASSLARQFNQPQHF.

This clonotype was counted ten times or more. J is TRBJ2-5 and V is TRBV28, with 7 bases matching TRBD1. V trimming: 2 bases; J trimming: 4 bases; junction bases outside the gene matches: 7. Per the germline V gene, CDR1 is MDHEN and CDR2 is SYDVKM. CDR3 length: 15 residues. CDR3 in DNA: TGTGCCAGCAGTTTAAGGGGGACAGTTGGAGAGACCCAGTACTTC. Its translation is CASSLRGTVGETQYF.

This clonotype was counted ten times or more. The chain links TRBV6-1 to TRBJ2-5; D is unclear. V was clipped by 3 bases and J by 7 bases, with 12 bases between them. Germline V gene sequence: CDR1 MNHNS, CDR2 SASEGT. The CDR3 extends over 13 amino acids. CDR3 amino acids: CASSDVARRTQYF. The CDR3 nucleotides read TGTGCCAGCAGTGACGTCGCCCGTAGGACCCAGTACTTC.

This clonotype was counted many times. The V call is TRBV12-3 or TRBV12-4, the J call TRBJ2-5, with 7 bases identical to TRBD1. V was clipped by 5 bases and J by 3 bases; unmatched bases: 6. This CDR3 has 14 residues. The CDR3 reads CASSSTTGKETQYF. The CDR3 bases are TGTGCCAGCAGTAGCACGACAGGGAAAGAGACCCAGTACTTC.

This clonotype was seen repeatedly, ten times or more. The rearrangement uses TRBV6-2 or TRBV6-3 and TRBJ2-7; 10 positions agree with TRBD2. Germline lookup yields CDR1 MNHEY and CDR2 SVGEGT. The CDR3 has 13 residues. V trimming: 8 bases; J trimming: 5 bases; junction bases outside the gene matches: 6. The CDR3 DNA is TGTGCCAGCCTAGCGGGAGTTTCCCACGAGCAGTACTTC. The encoded protein is CASLAGVSHEQYF.

This clonotype was recorded many times. V gene TRBV6-5 combines with J gene TRBJ2-2; 9 nucleotides agree with TRBD1. The CDR3 runs 16 residues. CDR1 is MNHEY and CDR2 is SVGAGI in the germline V gene. V shed 3 bases and J 5 bases; nucleotides not matched to a gene: 7. CDR3 nucleotides: TGTGCCAGCAGTTATCTCCCGGGACAGGGAACCGGGGAGCTGTTTTTT. The encoded protein is CASSYLPGQGTGELFF.